This TCR beta chain stems from a study of cytomegalovirus exposure and HLA in healthy donors. Study-level results: Confirmation was obtained in vitro that a few CMV-associated chains are specific for CMV antigens. Immune exposure was documented only through CMV serostatus.

For this clone: The antigen remains undetermined.

The CDR3 covers 15 residues. Germline CDR1 reads SGHRS; CDR2 reads YFSETQ. Trimming pared 2 bases from V and 0 bases from J, leaving 9 bases between. 60 Vbeta and 13 Jbeta primers were used in PCR. Using immunoSEQ multiplex PCR, the repertoire was profiled, and TCRdb retains in-frame clones only, with some absent. The sample holds about 120,000 clones, 60% to 85% seen once. The material sequenced was PBMCs. The sequence came from a man aged 45-60 years in good health and CMV-seropositive. The chain links TRBV5-1 to TRBJ2-1; D not certain. CDR3 in DNA: TGCGCCAGCAGCTTAGAGATAAGCTCCTACAATGAGCAGTTCTTC. Translating gives CASSLEISSYNEQFF.